This TCR beta chain comes out of a study of pediatric ulcerative colitis. This clone has just one count. Here immunoSEQ multiplex PCR was the method, and the copy in TCRdb shows in-frame clones only, minus some. The data contain 60,000 to 75,000 clones, over 65% of them singletons. Trimming at V came to 4 bases and at J to 1 base, leaving 5 bases not matched to a gene. The CDR3 loop spans 15 amino acids. CDR1 and CDR2 (germline): LNHDA, SQIVND (reference sequence). The blood sample was taken during the colonoscopy visit. Sequenced: blood. The source of this sequence is a boy younger than 18 with moderate ulcerative colitis. The chain has TRBV19 and TRBJ2-3, with 7 bases identical to TRBD1. CDR3 DNA sequence: TGTGCCAGTAGTAAGGGGGCGCTTGGCACAGATACGCAGTATTTT. It yields the protein CASSKGALGTDTQYF.